Described below is a single T cell receptor beta chain sequence and its context. Its antigen remains unknown. The source of the sample is a study of cytomegalovirus exposure and HLA in healthy donors. Findings and limits, study-wide: What a later analysis reportedly showed was that an Asian-associated ancestry cluster had fewer N-insertions than the 666-donor mean.

PCR used 60 Vbeta primers and 13 Jbeta primers. Assay used: immunoSEQ multiplex PCR; TCRdb lists only in-frame clones, some missing. The sample contains roughly 200,000 clones, 80% to 90% of which appear only once. V shed 6 bases and J 6 bases; nucleotides not matched to a gene: 5. Germline V gene lookup returns CDR1 SQVTM and CDR2 ANQGSEA. The CDR3 loop spans 13 amino acids. Samples came from healthy bone marrow donors. This rearrangement joins TRBV29-1 to TRBJ1-1, with TRBD1 identical over 12 bases. The TCR sequence derives from a man aged 25 to 40 in good health and CMV-seronegative. Input material: PBMCs. The CDR3 loop is CSVPGQGASEAFF. CDR3 bases: TGCAGCGTCCCGGGACAGGGGGCGTCTGAAGCTTTCTTT.